This TCR beta chain is from a study of cytomegalovirus exposure and HLA in healthy donors. Primers: 60 Vbeta forward and 13 Jbeta reverse. Data came from immunoSEQ multiplex PCR; TCRdb stores just in-frame clones and leaves some out. The profile covers 130,000 to 150,000 clones, with 76% appearing a single time and around 2% taken by the ten largest. The germline V gene encodes CDR1 MNHEY and CDR2 SVGAGI. The CDR3 contains 14 residues. The V gene end was trimmed by 6 bases and the J gene end by 7 bases; junction bases not matched to a gene: 9. Sample: PBMCs. This chain uses TRBV6-5 with TRBJ1-1, with 9 bases matching TRBD1. The source is a woman in her forties in good health and CMV-seronegative. The CDR3 bases are TGTGCCAGCAGCAAACAGGGGGCATGGGATGAAGCTTTCTTT. Translation: CASSKQGAWDEAFF.